The 19 T cell receptor beta chains presented below share a single source sample, sequenced in a study of blood T cell repertoires in COVID-19. This table comes from immunoSEQ multiplex PCR, and its TCRdb copy is limited to in-frame clones, with some not included. Here the sample spans 68,000 or so clones, less than 95% being singletons. Material: peripheral blood. The receptors here all came from a man in his fifties with COVID-19, enrolled during active disease.

This chain links TRBV2 with TRBJ2-7; 7 bases align to TRBD1. The trim removed 3 bases at V and 3 bases at J, leaving 8 bases unmatched. CDR1 is SNHLY and CDR2 is FYNNEI in the germline V gene. The CDR3 totals 15 residues. The CDR3 bases are TGTGCCAGCAGTGAGGGTCCGGGACAGATCTACGAGCAGTACTTC. It is translated as CASSEGPGQIYEQYF.

The V gene is TRBV18, the J gene TRBJ2-3, with TRBD2 as a possible D gene (6 bases). CDR1 and CDR2 from the germline V gene are KGHSH and LQKENI. V lost 4 bases to trimming and J lost 1 base, with 18 bases between them. The CDR3 sequence is 17 residues long. The CDR3, as DNA: TGTGCCAGCTCACGCTCCGGGGTAGCGGAAGGCACAGATACGCAGTATTTT. It is translated as CASSRSGVAEGTDTQYF.

This clone came up a few times. This chain joins TRBV27 and TRBJ1-2, with 8 bases lining up with TRBD1. The length of the CDR3 is 15 residues. V dropped 5 bases and J dropped 4; count of bases not matched to a gene: 9. Germline V gene data show CDR1 as MNHEY and CDR2 as SMNVEV (reference sequence). Here the CDR3 reads CASSDDYRGTYGYTF. The CDR3 coding sequence is TGTGCCAGCAGTGATGATTACAGGGGGACCTATGGCTACACCTTC.

In this sample, this clone turned up once. J is TRBJ2-5 and V is TRBV6-1; 7 bases are a match to TRBD1. Germline loops: CDR1 MNHNS, CDR2 SASEGT. The CDR3 sequence is 19 residues long. V dropped 3 bases and J dropped 1; count of bases not matched to a gene: 17. CDR3 amino acids: CASSDRQGGLPLRQETQYF. The CDR3 DNA reads TGTGCCAGCAGTGATCGACAGGGTGGTCTCCCACTCCGCCAAGAGACCCAGTACTTC.

This chain connects TRBV30 to TRBJ2-5; the D gene is possibly TRBD1 (5 bases). CDR3 size: 13 residues. In germline, CDR1 is GTSNPN, CDR2 SVGIG (reference sequence). Trimming cost V 0 bases and J 3 bases, with 8 bases left between them. CDR3 sequence reads: CAWSVQGEETQYF. CDR3 sequence (DNA): TGTGCCTGGAGTGTTCAGGGCGAAGAGACCCAGTACTTC.

The genes are TRBV18 and TRBJ2-2; D is perhaps TRBD1 (7 bases). This CDR3 contains 16 residues. Trimming took 2 bases from V and 3 from J, leaving 13 bases between them. CDR1 is KGHSH, CDR2 LQKENI, per germline. The CDR3 sequence is CASSPGGGADTGELFF. The CDR3 DNA is TGTGCCAGCTCACCAGGAGGGGGCGCGGACACCGGGGAGCTGTTTTTT.

The V and J genes are TRBV5-1 and TRBJ2-3; TRBD2 might be the D (6 bases). The length of the CDR3 is 15 residues. V lost 4 bases and J lost 8, with 20 bases in between. The germline V gene has CDR1 SGHRS and CDR2 YFSETQ. The CDR3 DNA reads as TGCGCCAGCAGCCCAGCCGGGTTCTTCGGGAGTACGCAGTATTTT. This encodes CASSPAGFFGSTQYF.

This chain connects TRBV19 to TRBJ2-1; TRBD2 agrees at 7 bases. The CDR3 is 16 amino acids. Germline CDR1 and CDR2: LNHDA and SQIVND (reference sequence). The V gene end was trimmed by 3 bases and the J gene end by 7 bases; junction bases not matched to a gene: 12. CDR3 amino acids: CASSMPWREMLNEQFF. In nucleotides, the CDR3 is TGTGCCAGTAGTATGCCCTGGCGGGAGATGTTGAATGAGCAGTTCTTC.

The rearrangement joins TRBV5-1 to TRBJ1-1; the match to TRBD1 covers 7 bases. With V trimmed by 6 bases and J by 5 bases, 13 bases remained unmatched. Germline-derived CDR1 and CDR2 are SGHRS and YFSETQ. The CDR3 length is 15 residues. The CDR3 bases are TGCGCCAGCATGCGAGGGAGACAGGGAGGAACTGAAGCTTTCTTT. This codes for CASMRGRQGGTEAFF.

The V and J genes are TRBV19 and TRBJ1-2; TRBD1 agrees at 7 bases. This CDR3 region has 13 residues. Germline trimming cut 6 bases from V and 8 bases from J; bases unmatched to any gene: 9. CDR1 is LNHDA and CDR2 is SQIVND in the germline V gene (reference sequence). The CDR3 is CASSATGVRGYTF. The CDR3 nucleotides read TGTGCCAGTAGCGCCACAGGGGTTAGAGGCTACACCTTC.

As to this clone: Other DNA sequences in the same sample also yield this CDR3. The V and J genes are TRBV11-2 and TRBJ2-6; D possibly corresponds to TRBD1 (5 bases). Germline loops: CDR1 SGHAT, CDR2 FQNNGV. The CDR3 has 15 amino acids. V lost 2 bases and J lost 1, with 6 bases in between. CDR3 residues: CASSLRGSGANVLTF. The CDR3 DNA is TGTGCCAGCAGCTTAAGGGGTTCTGGGGCCAACGTCCTGACTTTC.

This chain joins TRBV3-1 (or the pseudogene TRBV3-2) and TRBJ2-2; 11 nucleotides agree with TRBD1. The CDR3 spans 17 residues. Germline CDR1 LGHDT, CDR2 YNNKEL (reference sequence). J gave up 5 bases and V 1 base, and 6 bases lay outside the gene matches. The CDR3 loop is CASSQVVGQGATGELFF. The CDR3 DNA is TGTGCCAGCAGCCAAGTTGTCGGACAGGGGGCGACCGGGGAGCTGTTTTTT.

The rearrangement links TRBV30 to TRBJ2-1, with D perhaps matching TRBD1 (5 bases). There are 13 residues in the CDR3. Germline V gene data show CDR1 as GTSNPN and CDR2 as SVGIG (reference sequence). Trimming left V 4 bases short and J 7 bases short, with 14 bases between. The CDR3 coding sequence is TGTGCCTGGACGGGCAGGGCGGAAAATGAGCAGTTCTTC. Translated: CAWTGRAENEQFF.

The chain recombines TRBV18 with TRBJ1-5, with D unclear. Germline V gene data show CDR1 as KGHSH and CDR2 as LQKENI. This CDR3 spans 14 amino acids. Trimming stripped 0 bases from V and 5 bases from J, with 8 bases between. CDR3 sequence: CASSPPGVDQPQHF. CDR3 coding DNA: TGTGCCAGCTCACCACCCGGTGTAGATCAGCCCCAGCATTTT.

The chain joins TRBV28 to TRBJ2-7; 8 bases fit TRBD2. Germline CDR1 and CDR2: MDHEN and SYDVKM. V lost 7 bases to trimming and J lost 1 base; unmatched junction nucleotides: 6. The CDR3 spans 14 residues. CDR3 sequence: CASTTRLASYEQYF. In DNA, the CDR3 is TGTGCCAGCACCACTAGACTAGCGTCCTACGAGCAGTACTTC.

The chain employs TRBV6-4 and TRBJ1-5, with D unresolved. V shed 0 bases and J shed 0 bases, with 3 bases lying between them. This CDR3 spans 14 amino acids. Per the germline V gene, CDR1 is MRHNA and CDR2 is SNTAGT. Here the CDR3 reads CASSDSLSNQPQHF. CDR3 coding DNA: TGTGCCAGCAGTGACTCACTTAGCAATCAGCCCCAGCATTTT.

This clone was seen a single time. The V gene is TRBV19, the J gene TRBJ1-5, with 8 nucleotides matching TRBD1. The CDR3 has 18 amino acids. CDR1 and CDR2 from the germline V gene are LNHDA and SQIVND (reference sequence). Trimming at V came to 4 bases and at J to 0 bases, leaving 11 bases not matched to a gene. CDR3 DNA sequence: TGTGCCAGTAGTACCGGACAGGGAACCACCTATAGCAATCAGCCCCAGCATTTT. Translating gives CASSTGQGTTYSNQPQHF.

The chain joins TRBV28 to TRBJ1-2, with 8 nucleotides matching TRBD1. Germline V gene sequence: CDR1 MDHEN, CDR2 SYDVKM. J was trimmed by 4 bases and V by 5 bases; bases with no gene match: 9. The CDR3 totals 15 residues. The CDR3 DNA reads as TGTGCCAGCAGTCCGATCGACAGGGGCAGCTATGGCTACACCTTC. This sequence encodes CASSPIDRGSYGYTF.

The rearrangement joins TRBV6-5 to TRBJ2-2; 9 bases line up with TRBD1. Germline loops: CDR1 MNHEY, CDR2 SVGAGI. J was trimmed by 1 base and V by 6 bases; bases with no gene match: 0. This CDR3 comprises 14 residues. The CDR3 is CASRGQGNTGELFF. For the CDR3, the DNA is TGTGCCAGCAGGGGACAGGGGAACACCGGGGAGCTGTTTTTT.